This TCR beta chain was found in a study of T cell responses to AZD1222 COVID-19 vaccine. A word on this clone: The target antigen is unknown.

Only in-frame clones appear in the TCRdb table, and some are missing; sequencing was by immunoSEQ multiplex PCR. The sample yields roughly 180,000 clones, approximately 90% seen once. Whole-study findings and limits: Nearly half of spike-specific TCRs reportedly target variant regions that are unmutated in the B.1.351 and B.1.1.7 variants.

The V gene lost 4 bases and the J gene lost 2 bases, with 9 bases spanning the gap. The germline gives CDR1 MNHEY, CDR2 SMNVEV (reference sequence). There are 13 residues in the CDR3. This sequence was found in an adult in good health. The sequenced sample was peripheral blood, obtained on day 0 of AZD1222 vaccination. V and J are TRBV27 and TRBJ2-7, with D hard to call. CDR3 sequence: CASSSATTYEQYF. The CDR3 DNA reads TGTGCCAGCAGTTCCGCAACAACCTACGAGCAGTACTTC.